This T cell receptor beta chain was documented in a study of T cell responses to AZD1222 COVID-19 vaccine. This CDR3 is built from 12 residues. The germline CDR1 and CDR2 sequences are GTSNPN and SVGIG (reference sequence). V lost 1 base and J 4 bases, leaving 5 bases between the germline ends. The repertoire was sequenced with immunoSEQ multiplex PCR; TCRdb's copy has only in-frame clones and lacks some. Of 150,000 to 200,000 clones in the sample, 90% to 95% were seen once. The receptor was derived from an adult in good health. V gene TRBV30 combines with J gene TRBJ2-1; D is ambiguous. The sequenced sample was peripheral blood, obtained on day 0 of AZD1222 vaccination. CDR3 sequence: CAWSAVYNEQFF. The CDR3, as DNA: TGTGCCTGGAGTGCGGTGTACAATGAGCAGTTCTTC.